The T cell receptor (beta chain) under discussion was sequenced for a study of post-analysis software for immune sequencing data. Study results and caveats: Patients used about five TRBV segments, including TRBV5-6, TRBV5-1 and TRBV20-1, more often than controls. Same-batch preparations were strongly co-clustered by F measure.

This clonotype was seen more than once but under ten times. Its target is not known. The V gene's germline CDR1 is MGHDK and CDR2 SYGVNS. The CDR3 has 16 amino acids. V trimming: 7 bases; J trimming: 5 bases; junction bases outside the gene matches: 17. Prepared libraries of TCR beta cDNA carried unique molecular identifiers. Each CDR3 protein is one row after TCRdb ran MiXCR on the PCR reads. The top ten hold 13% of the sample, which has approximately 400,000 distinct CDR3 sequences, roughly 35% seen once. What was sequenced was blood. The chain joins TRBV25-1 to TRBJ2-7; 7 nucleotides line up with TRBD2. The receptor was isolated from a girl between 5 and 17 years old with multiple sclerosis. The CDR3 reads CASTLGRCAGDDEQYF. CDR3 nucleotides: TGTGCCAGCACCCTAGGAAGGTGTGCGGGGGACGACGAGCAGTACTTC.